The following is a T cell receptor beta chain sequence with its context. This sample was taken from a study of blood T cell repertoires in COVID-19. Study overall: Sites in the United States, Italy and Spain provided acute and convalescent COVID-19 samples.

Sequenced by immunoSEQ multiplex PCR; TCRdb stores in-frame clones only, minus some. In the table there are under 75,000 clones, almost 90% of which are singletons. The CDR3 totals 14 residues. Germline V gene lookup returns CDR1 SGHTA and CDR2 FQGNSA. Trimming removed 5 bases from V and 9 bases from J, with 17 bases in between. This TCR came from an elderly woman with active COVID-19. V and J are TRBV7-2 and TRBJ2-1; the D gene is possibly TRBD2 (5 bases). Sequenced sample: peripheral blood. The CDR3 DNA sequence: TGTGCCAGCAGCAAAGGACGGGGTTTGGGTGAGCAGTTCTTC. Its translation is CASSKGRGLGEQFF.